This entry lists 14 T cell receptor beta chains sequenced from one sample in a study of cytotoxic CD8 clonotypes in ibrutinib-treated CLL. The protocol was immunoSEQ multiplex PCR, while the TCRdb copy is restricted to in-frame clones and leaves out a portion. The data show roughly 250,000 clones, 70% seen once. Here the sequenced sample was PBMCs, taken after 24 months of ibrutinib treatment. The source is a human donor with chronic lymphocytic leukemia.

This sequence joins TRBV27 and TRBJ2-2; D uncertain. This CDR3 has 16 amino acids. V was shortened by 6 bases and J by 1 base, with 15 bases between the two germline ends. CDR1 is MNHEY and CDR2 is SMNVEV in the germline V gene (reference sequence). The CDR3 protein is CASSPGDSRNTGELFF. The CDR3 DNA follows: TGTGCCAGCAGCCCGGGTGATTCTCGGAACACCGGGGAGCTGTTTTTT.

The V and J genes are TRBV10-3 and TRBJ2-7; D is unresolved. CDR3 length: 15 residues. Trimming stripped 4 bases from V and 6 bases from J, with 19 bases between. Germline CDR1 and CDR2: ENHRY and SYGVKD. The chain's CDR3 is CAISANYGEQREQYF. DNA for the CDR3: TGTGCCATCAGTGCAAACTACGGCGAACAACGCGAGCAGTACTTC.

This clone was found a few times. The genes are TRBV7-6 and TRBJ2-2; no clear D gene. From germline, CDR1 is SGHVS and CDR2 FNYEAQ. V lost 5 bases, J lost 6 bases, and 4 bases lay in between. There are 11 residues in the CDR3. CDR3 coding DNA: TGTGCCAGCAGCCATCCCGGGGAGCTGTTTTTT. Amino acid sequence: CASSHPGELFF.

This clone has more than one count but fewer than ten. The J gene is TRBJ2-7, the V gene TRBV29-1; tentative D call: TRBD2 (7 bases). The CDR3 length is 14 residues. V shed 6 bases and J shed 0 bases, with 15 bases lying between them. Germline V gene sequence: CDR1 SQVTM, CDR2 ANQGSEA. The CDR3 DNA reads TGCAGCGTGCGCAGGGGCGGGAGCTCCTACGAGCAGTACTTC. Its translation is CSVRRGGSSYEQYF.

This clone occurred a few times. The J gene is TRBJ2-7, the V gene TRBV7-2; maybe TRBD2 (6 bases). Germline V gene data show CDR1 as SGHTA and CDR2 as FQGNSA. The V and J ends lost 5 bases and 4 bases respectively, with 12 bases between them. CDR3 length: 13 amino acids. This chain's CDR3 is CASSPGLVYEQYF. The CDR3 bases are TGTGCCAGCAGCCCGGGACTTGTGTACGAGCAGTACTTC.

A few counts support this clone. This chain uses TRBV30 with TRBJ2-3; D is uncertain. Germline V gene data show CDR1 as GTSNPN and CDR2 as SVGIG (reference sequence). The length of the CDR3 is 14 residues. V dropped 3 bases and J dropped 2 bases, with 12 bases sitting between them. The CDR3 DNA reads as TGTGCCTGGAGCAACCCCGGCCCCACAGATACGCAGTATTTT. Translated: CAWSNPGPTDTQYF.

There are a few counts of this clone. The V and J genes are TRBV7-3 and TRBJ2-5, with 8 bases aligning to TRBD2. The CDR3 loop spans 15 amino acids. Germline-derived CDR1 and CDR2 are SGHTA and FQGTGA. Unmatched junction bases numbered 8, after V lost 3 bases and J lost 5 bases. The CDR3 DNA follows: TGTGCCAGCAGCTTCCAAGCGGGAGTGGGGGAGACCCAGTACTTC. Protein: CASSFQAGVGETQYF.

This clone was recorded once. This sample also contains other DNA sequences that code for the same CDR3. The genes are TRBV30 and TRBJ2-2; D possibly corresponds to TRBD1 (6 bases). The germline CDR1 and CDR2 sequences are GTSNPN and SVGIG (reference sequence). Trimming took 0 bases from V and 6 from J, leaving 8 bases between them. The length of the CDR3 is 13 residues. The CDR3 DNA follows: TGTGCCTGGAGTGTACAGGGAGCCGGGGAGCTGTTTTTT. It translates to CAWSVQGAGELFF. The entire variable domain, with the rest obtained from reference TRBV30 and TRBJ2-2, is as follows: SQTIHQWPATLVQPVGSPLSLECTVEGTSNPNLYWYRQAAGRGLQLLFYSVGIGQISSEVPQNLSASRPQDRQFILSSKKLLLSDSGFYLCAWSVQGAGELFFGEGSRLTVL.

The genes are TRBV11-3 and TRBJ2-3, with D unresolved. The germline V gene has CDR1 SGHNT and CDR2 YENEEA. Deletions cut 6 bases from V and 5 bases from J, with 12 bases between. CDR3 length equals 13 residues. The CDR3 nucleotides are TGTGCCAGCAGGGCCGGGCCCAGAGATACGCAGTATTTT. This encodes CASRAGPRDTQYF.

Written as DNA, the CDR3 is TGTGCCAGCAGTGGGGGGGGTTCGATACGCAATCAGCCCCAGCATTTT. Its translation: CASSGGGSIRNQPQHF. The chain combines TRBV28 with TRBJ1-5, with D possibly matching TRBD1 (5 bases). CDR3 length: 16 amino acids. Germline CDR1 is MDHEN and CDR2 is SYDVKM. Trimming pared 5 bases from V and 2 bases from J, leaving 16 bases between. Together with reference TRBV28 and TRBJ1-5, the CDR3 gives the full variable domain: DVKVTQSSRYLVKRTGEKVFLECVQDMDHENMFWYRQDPGLGLRLIYFSYDVKMKEKGDIPEGYSVSREKKERFSLILESASTNQTSMYLCASSGGGSIRNQPQHFGDGTRLSIL.

The V call is TRBV27, the J call TRBJ2-7; TRBD1 matches at 8 bases. J gave up 6 bases and V 0 bases, and 4 bases lay outside the gene matches. Germline V gene sequence: CDR1 MNHEY, CDR2 SMNVEV (reference sequence). The CDR3 runs to 14 residues. CDR3 nucleotides: TGTGCCAGCAGTTTATCGGGGACAGGTAGCGAGCAGTACTTC. This gives the protein CASSLSGTGSEQYF.

The chain links TRBV9 to TRBJ1-1, with unresolved D. The V gene's germline CDR1 is SGDLS and CDR2 YYNGEE. V was clipped by 3 bases and J by 1 base, with 13 bases between them. This CDR3 has 15 amino acids. CDR3 sequence reads: CASSGRVGRNTEAFF. The CDR3 coding sequence is TGTGCCAGCAGCGGCCGCGTCGGGCGGAACACTGAAGCTTTCTTT.

The chain is built from TRBV2 and TRBJ2-7; 13 positions match TRBD2. The ends lost 8 bases at V and 0 bases at J; junction bases unmatched: 7. This CDR3 has 16 amino acids. Germline V lookup: CDR1 SNHLY, CDR2 FYNNEI. DNA of the CDR3: TGTGCCAGCGTGGGACTAGCGGGGAGGAGCTCCTACGAGCAGTACTTC. It translates to CASVGLAGRSSYEQYF.

The chain employs TRBV2 and TRBJ2-7; possible D gene TRBD1, 6 bases. The CDR3 sequence is 17 residues long. Looked up from germline, CDR1 is SNHLY and CDR2 is FYNNEI. V was shortened by 5 bases and J by 0 bases, with 20 bases between the two germline ends. CDR3 coding DNA: TGTGCCAGCAGTTGGGCCCCAGGGGCCCTGACCTCCTACGAGCAGTACTTC. Its protein is CASSWAPGALTSYEQYF.